This T cell receptor beta chain was observed in a study of T-cell memory formation after mild COVID-19. As for the study in general: There were largely donor-specific TCR clusters. Study outcomes and limitations: From day 15 to 85, contracting clones were balanced between CD4 and CD8, whereas later expanders leaned toward CD4+.

TCRdb ran MiXCR on the 5' RACE reads and lists one entry per CDR3 protein. The sample lists over 95,000 distinct CDR3 sequences, around a fifth occurring once. V lost 3 bases to trimming and J lost 2 bases, with 10 bases between them. The germline V gene has CDR1 DFQATT and CDR2 SNEGSKA (reference sequence). The CDR3 is made up of 13 amino acids. On this clonotype: Its antigen is not identified.

The specimen sequenced was PBMCs or a T cell subset sorted from them (not recorded which). This chain joins TRBV20-1 and TRBJ1-1; D is unclear. This clonotype was sampled from a man younger than 35 who had mild COVID-19 (a few samples of this study predate the infection). Cell type and time point are not known. CDR3 in amino acids: CSASSSSNTEAFF. CDR3 nucleotides: TGCAGTGCTAGCTCGAGCAGTAACACTGAAGCTTTCTTT.